These 2 T cell receptor beta chains were all obtained from the same sample, sequenced in a study of blood T cell repertoires in COVID-19. Sequencing was performed with immunoSEQ multiplex PCR; in TCRdb, only in-frame clones are kept and a portion is missing. Of 280,000 or so clones listed, less than 85% are singletons. The material sequenced was PBMCs or T cells enriched from blood (not recorded which). The receptors here all came from a woman aged 45-65 years who had recovered from COVID-19.

This clone has more than one count but fewer than ten. This rearrangement joins TRBV16 to TRBJ1-2; D is unresolved. This CDR3 spans 13 amino acids. V was clipped by 0 bases and J by 3 bases, with 5 bases between them. Per germline, CDR1 KGHSY and CDR2 FQNENV. CDR3 protein: CASSQSPDYGYTF. Written as DNA, the CDR3 is TGTGCCAGCAGCCAATCTCCTGACTATGGCTACACCTTC.

Only a few counts were recorded for this clone. This chain connects TRBV6-1 to TRBJ2-7; TRBD1 might be the D (5 bases). V was pared by 3 bases and J by 1 base, with 10 bases between. This CDR3 contains 14 residues. CDR1 MNHNS and CDR2 SASEGT come from the germline V gene. CDR3 residues: CASSDTGRSYEQYF. The CDR3, as DNA: TGTGCCAGCAGTGATACAGGTCGTTCCTACGAGCAGTACTTC.